The 15 T cell receptor beta chains below come from one sample, sequenced in a study of blood T cell repertoires in COVID-19. TCRdb's copy holds only in-frame clones and misses some; the assay was immunoSEQ multiplex PCR. The repertoire holds around 160,000 clones, with around 90% as singletons. Sequencing input: PBMCs or T cells enriched from blood (not recorded which). These receptors were taken from a middle-aged woman who had been exposed to COVID-19.

This clone has a single count. This chain joins TRBV5-1 and TRBJ2-7; D is perhaps TRBD1 (6 bases). This CDR3 contains 15 residues. With 1 base removed from V and 3 bases from J, the gap between germline ends came to 14 bases. Germline CDR1 and CDR2: SGHRS and YFSETQ. The chain's CDR3 is CASSLIQGPYYEQYF. The DNA for the CDR3 is TGCGCCAGCAGCTTGATTCAGGGGCCCTACTACGAGCAGTACTTC.

The gene calls are TRBV6-5 and TRBJ1-6; no definite D call. The CDR3 is made up of 15 amino acids. Germline assignment: CDR1 MNHEY and CDR2 SVGAGI. V was trimmed by 0 bases and J by 5 bases, leaving 8 bases between them. The CDR3 sequence is CASSYSMTNNSPLHF. The CDR3 coding sequence is TGTGCCAGCAGTTACTCGATGACAAATAATTCACCCCTCCACTTT.

The chain uses TRBV27 and TRBJ2-7; the match to TRBD1 covers 9 bases. This CDR3 region has 16 residues. Germline lookup yields CDR1 MNHEY and CDR2 SMNVEV (reference sequence). Germline trimming cut 2 bases from V and 3 bases from J; bases unmatched to any gene: 8. CDR3 DNA sequence: TGTGCCAGCAGTTTAATCCCGGGACAGGGTAGCTACGAGCAGTACTTC. Residues: CASSLIPGQGSYEQYF.

This chain links TRBV3-1 (or the pseudogene TRBV3-2) with TRBJ1-3; tentative D call: TRBD1 (5 bases). V was trimmed by 0 bases and J by 0 bases, leaving 9 bases between them. This CDR3 spans 16 amino acids. Looked up from germline, CDR1 is LGHDT and CDR2 is YNNKEL (reference sequence). CDR3 in DNA: TGTGCCAGCAGCCAAGATAACAGGCGCTCTGGAAACACCATATATTTT. Protein: CASSQDNRRSGNTIYF.

The chain links TRBV5-6 to TRBJ1-6; 8 bases match TRBD1. This CDR3 is built from 14 residues. Germline CDR1 and CDR2: SGHDT and YYEEEE. V dropped 6 bases and J dropped 8; count of bases not matched to a gene: 7. CDR3: CASTTGTGDSPLHF. The CDR3 nucleotides read TGTGCCAGCACCACCGGGACAGGTGATTCACCCCTCCACTTT.

J is TRBJ2-7 and V is TRBV6-5; possible D gene TRBD1, 5 bases. This CDR3 is 12 amino acids long. The ends were cut back, 6 bases at V and 4 bases at J, with 10 bases in the middle. The germline V gene encodes CDR1 MNHEY and CDR2 SVGAGI. CDR3 sequence reads: CASRDPGYEQYF. The CDR3 DNA follows: TGTGCCAGCAGGGATCCAGGGTACGAGCAGTACTTC.

The chain has TRBV6-6 and TRBJ1-2; tentative D call: TRBD1 (5 bases). Germline loops: CDR1 MNHNY, CDR2 SVGAGI (reference sequence). V lost 0 bases, J lost 8 bases, and 13 bases lay in between. CDR3 length equals 14 residues. The CDR3 reads CASSYSPGGDGYTF. CDR3 bases: TGTGCCAGCAGTTACTCTCCCGGGGGTGACGGCTACACCTTC.

This rearrangement joins TRBV15 to TRBJ2-2; D gene uncertain. V lost 3 bases, J lost 5 bases, and 13 bases lay in between. The CDR3 consists of 15 residues. Germline CDR1 is LNHNV and CDR2 is YYDKDF (reference sequence). CDR3 nucleotides: TGTGCCACCAGCAGTGACATCCGAAGAACCGGGGAGCTGTTTTTT. Translated: CATSSDIRRTGELFF.

The chain uses TRBV5-4 and TRBJ2-7; D gene ambiguous. The germline CDR1 and CDR2 sequences are SGHNT and YYREEE (reference sequence). This CDR3 has 14 residues. Trimming took 4 bases from V and 2 from J, leaving 13 bases between them. CDR3: CASSPSYGAYEQYF. The CDR3 DNA reads as TGTGCCAGCAGCCCCAGTTACGGAGCCTACGAGCAGTACTTC. The full variable domain, in which reference TRBV5-4 and TRBJ2-7 provide the parts outside the CDR3, is ETGVTQSPTHLIKTRGQQVTLRCSSQSGHNTVSWYQQALGQGPQFIFQYYREEENGRGNFPPRFSGLQFPNYSSELNVNALELDDSALYLCASSPSYGAYEQYFGPGTRLTVT.

This sequence joins TRBV6-5 and TRBJ2-7; 7 bases agree with TRBD1. Looked up from germline, CDR1 is MNHEY and CDR2 is SVGAGI. The CDR3 is made up of 14 amino acids. J was trimmed by 2 bases and V by 4 bases; bases with no gene match: 5. Written as DNA, the CDR3 is TGTGCCAGCAGTTGGCAGGGGGTACCCTACGAGCAGTACTTC. Residues: CASSWQGVPYEQYF.

The rearrangement links TRBV9 to TRBJ2-2, with D unresolved. There are 14 residues in the CDR3. Germline assignment: CDR1 SGDLS and CDR2 YYNGEE. V lost 5 bases and J lost 0, with 8 bases in between. DNA for the CDR3: TGTGCCAGCAGTTCTCGGGCGAACACCGGGGAGCTGTTTTTT. Amino acids: CASSSRANTGELFF.

This chain links TRBV9 with TRBJ1-2; 10 nucleotides agree with TRBD1. The CDR3 runs to 16 residues. Germline values: CDR1 SGDLS, CDR2 YYNGEE. V lost 5 bases, J lost 6 bases, and 13 bases stayed unmatched. CDR3 in DNA: TGTGCCAGCAGGGGAGTAGGGGACAGGGGAAGTGATGGCTACACCTTC. Its protein product is CASRGVGDRGSDGYTF.

The chain combines TRBV29-1 with TRBJ1-6; TRBD1 might be the D (5 bases). The V and J ends lost 8 bases and 4 bases respectively, with 15 bases between them. This CDR3 has 14 amino acids. Germline CDR1 is SQVTM and CDR2 is ANQGSEA. The CDR3, as DNA: TGCAGCCCGCCTTACAGGCCTTATAATTCACCCCTCCACTTT. This sequence encodes CSPPYRPYNSPLHF.

The chain has TRBV19 and TRBJ1-5; 7 bases match TRBD1. The CDR3 consists of 14 residues. Germline V gene data show CDR1 as LNHDA and CDR2 as SQIVND (reference sequence). Trimming cost V 4 bases and J 7 bases; bases outside gene matches: 7. Written as DNA, the CDR3 is TGTGCCAGTAGTACCGGACAGGCGGGGCAGCCCCAGCATTTT. This sequence encodes CASSTGQAGQPQHF.

V usage is TRBV7-9 and J usage is TRBJ1-5; D gene uncertain. The V gene's germline CDR1 is SEHNR and CDR2 FQNEAQ (reference sequence). V lost 5 bases, J lost 2 bases, and 7 bases lay in between. The CDR3 loop spans 13 amino acids. The CDR3 sequence is CASSPGGNQPQHF. In DNA, the CDR3 is TGTGCCAGCAGCCCGGGTGGCAATCAGCCCCAGCATTTT.